This TCR beta chain was identified in a study of PD-1 blockade in classical Hodgkin lymphoma. All trial patients relapsed after autologous stem cell transplantation. Negative selection with magnetic separation was used to purify CD4+ T cells from thawed PBMCs. Relapsed/refractory classical Hodgkin lymphoma patients had complete, partial or progressive responses. CDR1 SEHNR and CDR2 FQNEAQ come from the germline V gene (reference sequence). V dropped 3 bases and J dropped 2 bases, with 10 bases sitting between them. The CDR3 totals 15 residues. Assay used: immunoSEQ multiplex PCR; TCRdb lists only in-frame clones, some missing. The sample lists about 27,000 clones, around 80% seen once, with 2.4% in the top ten. Study outcomes and limitations: Lower baseline TCR diversity was reported for newly diagnosed patients than for healthy donors. Exclusion was the outcome for patients who began nivolumab under 1 year after ASCT.

Comments on this clone: What it binds is not known.

Sequencing was performed on CD4+ T cells from blood, taken at baseline. The chain combines TRBV7-9 with TRBJ2-2; unclear D gene. The clonotype originates from a human donor with classical Hodgkin lymphoma. The CDR3 DNA sequence: TGTGCCAGCAGCTTTTTGGTTGCTAACACCGGGGAGCTGTTTTTT. It encodes CASSFLVANTGELFF.